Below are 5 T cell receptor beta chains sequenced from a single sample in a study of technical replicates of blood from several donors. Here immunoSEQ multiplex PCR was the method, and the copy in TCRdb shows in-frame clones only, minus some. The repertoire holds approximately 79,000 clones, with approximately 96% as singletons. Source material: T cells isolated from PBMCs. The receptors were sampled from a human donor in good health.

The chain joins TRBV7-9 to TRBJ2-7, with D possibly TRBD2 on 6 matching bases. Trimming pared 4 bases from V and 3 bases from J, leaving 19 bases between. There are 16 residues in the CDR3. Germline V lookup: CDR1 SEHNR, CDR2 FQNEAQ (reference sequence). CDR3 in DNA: TGTGCCAGCAGCTCGATAGTACGACTAGGAGTCTACGAGCAGTACTTC. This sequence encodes CASSSIVRLGVYEQYF.

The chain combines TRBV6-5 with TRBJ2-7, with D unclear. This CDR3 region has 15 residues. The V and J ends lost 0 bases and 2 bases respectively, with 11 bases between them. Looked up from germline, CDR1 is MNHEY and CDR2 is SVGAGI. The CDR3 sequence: CASSYSGRGTYEQYF. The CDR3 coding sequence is TGTGCCAGCAGTTACTCCGGAAGAGGCACCTACGAGCAGTACTTC.

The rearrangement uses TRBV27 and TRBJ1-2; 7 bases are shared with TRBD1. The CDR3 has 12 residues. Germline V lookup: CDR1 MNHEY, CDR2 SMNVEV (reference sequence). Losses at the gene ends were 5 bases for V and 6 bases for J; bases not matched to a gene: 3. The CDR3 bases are TGTGCCAGCAGTCTCAGGGGGGATGGCTACACCTTC. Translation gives CASSLRGDGYTF.

CDR3 in DNA: TGCGCCAGCAGCCAAGAACCGGGACAAAGCTACGAGCAGTACTTC. Translated, it gives CASSQEPGQSYEQYF. The chain uses TRBV4-3 and TRBJ2-7; TRBD1 might be the D (6 bases). V lost 0 bases to trimming and J lost 3 bases, with 12 bases between them. Germline-derived CDR1 and CDR2 are LGHNA and YSLEER. The length of the CDR3 is 15 residues.

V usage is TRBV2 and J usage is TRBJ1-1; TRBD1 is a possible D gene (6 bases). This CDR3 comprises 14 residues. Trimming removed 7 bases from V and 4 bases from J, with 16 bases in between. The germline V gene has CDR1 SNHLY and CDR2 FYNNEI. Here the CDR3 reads CASTSTGAITEAFF. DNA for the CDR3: TGTGCCAGCACCTCGACAGGAGCCATCACTGAAGCTTTCTTT.